A single sample is the source of the 19 T cell receptor beta chains below, sequenced in a study of blood T cell repertoires in COVID-19. Measured with immunoSEQ multiplex PCR; TCRdb has only the in-frame clones, and not every one. The sample has about 280,000 clones, about four fifths seen once; the top ten hold approximately 5%. The sample was PBMCs or T cells enriched from blood (not recorded which). These receptors were obtained from a man aged 40-49 years who had been exposed to COVID-19.

The CDR3 DNA sequence: TGCGCCAGCAAGGGAGTAGACGACTATAATTCACCCCTCCACTTT. This gives the protein CASKGVDDYNSPLHF. V usage is TRBV10-2 and J usage is TRBJ1-6; D call uncertain. CDR1 and CDR2 (germline): WSHSY, SAAADI. The length of the CDR3 is 15 residues. Trimming pared 7 bases from V and 3 bases from J, leaving 13 bases between.

The genes are TRBV9 and TRBJ2-7, with 14 bases that match TRBD2. With V trimmed by 0 bases and J by 5 bases, 1 base remained unmatched. Per germline, CDR1 SGDLS and CDR2 YYNGEE. The CDR3 has 15 residues. CDR3 amino acids: CASSVAGLAGDEQYF. The CDR3 DNA is TGTGCCAGCAGCGTAGCGGGACTAGCGGGAGACGAGCAGTACTTC.

The V gene is TRBV21-1, the J gene TRBJ1-5. TRBV21-1 is a listed pseudogene. The CDR3 spans 14 residues. CDR3 in amino acids: CASSKWGDYQPQHF. In DNA, the CDR3 is TGTGCCAGCAGCAAATGGGGGGATTATCAGCCCCAGCATTTT.

This sequence joins TRBV5-1 and TRBJ2-3, with D unclear. The germline gives CDR1 SGHRS, CDR2 YFSETQ. Between the trimmed V and J ends, which lost 0 bases and 2 bases, there was a span of 7 bases. The CDR3 length is 14 residues. In DNA form, the CDR3 reads TGCGCCAGCAGCTTGGTTCTCTCCACAGATACGCAGTATTTT. Translated: CASSLVLSTDTQYF.

This clone has only a few counts. J is TRBJ2-3 and V is TRBV10-3; 8 bases line up with TRBD1. Trimming cost V 1 base and J 13 bases; bases outside gene matches: 7. Per germline, CDR1 ENHRY and CDR2 SYGVKD. CDR3 size: 13 residues. DNA for the CDR3: TGTGCCATCAGTGAGTTAGGTACAGGGGGAGAGTATTTT. This translates into CAISELGTGGEYF.

This clone was picked up a small number of times. The CDR3 here is CASRGTGGLGTGELFF. The CDR3 DNA sequence: TGTGCCAGCAGAGGAACAGGGGGCCTAGGCACCGGGGAGCTGTTTTTT. The chain uses TRBV2 and TRBJ2-2; 9 bases are shared with TRBD1. Unmatched junction bases numbered 9, after V lost 6 bases and J lost 4 bases. The CDR3 extends over 16 amino acids. Looked up from germline, CDR1 is SNHLY and CDR2 is FYNNEI.

The V gene is TRBV6-5, the J gene TRBJ1-1; possible D gene TRBD1, 6 bases. The germline V gene has CDR1 MNHEY and CDR2 SVGAGI. CDR3 length: 14 residues. The ends were cut back, 8 bases at V and 3 bases at J, with 16 bases in the middle. In DNA form, the CDR3 reads TGTGCCAGCCTTACAAGGGGGATCTACACTGAAGCTTTCTTT. Its translation is CASLTRGIYTEAFF.

The chain uses TRBV2 and TRBJ1-2; 10 bases are shared with TRBD1. From germline, CDR1 is SNHLY and CDR2 FYNNEI. The V segment lost 4 bases and the J segment 4 bases; nucleotides outside the gene matches: 3. The CDR3 covers 14 residues. The CDR3 nucleotides are TGTGCCAGCAGTGGACAGGGGGCGCCCTATGGCTACACCTTC. It encodes CASSGQGAPYGYTF.

This chain connects TRBV13 to TRBJ1-2; D unclear. This CDR3 spans 10 amino acids. Germline V CDR1 and CDR2: PRHDT, FYEKMQ (reference sequence). Trimming removed 0 bases from V and 12 bases from J, with 5 bases in between. The CDR3 loop is CASSLGRDTF. In DNA form, the CDR3 reads TGTGCCAGCAGCTTAGGCCGGGACACCTTC.

The CDR3, as DNA: TGCGCCAGCAGCTTCGGGAGGAGGGGTGAAAAACTGTTTTTT. As protein: CASSFGRRGEKLFF. This rearrangement joins TRBV5-1 to TRBJ1-4; tentative D call: TRBD1 (5 bases). Germline CDR1 reads SGHRS; CDR2 reads YFSETQ. The ends were cut back, 2 bases at V and 7 bases at J, with 12 bases in the middle. The CDR3 totals 14 residues.

The chain employs TRBV7-9 and TRBJ2-1; 9 bases line up with TRBD1. Germline lookup yields CDR1 SEHNR and CDR2 FQNEAQ (reference sequence). Germline trimming cut 6 bases from V and 3 bases from J; bases unmatched to any gene: 6. CDR3 length equals 15 residues. Here the CDR3 reads CASRSTGGSYNEQFF. In DNA form, the CDR3 reads TGTGCCAGCAGGTCTACAGGGGGCAGCTACAATGAGCAGTTCTTC.

This clone was seen only a few times. The rearrangement uses TRBV30 and TRBJ1-1; TRBD1 aligns across 7 bases. The trim removed 4 bases at V and 6 bases at J, leaving 5 bases unmatched. The CDR3 loop spans 12 amino acids. Germline CDR1 and CDR2: GTSNPN and SVGIG (reference sequence). CDR3 amino acids: CAWTGGDAEAFF. The CDR3 nucleotides are TGTGCCTGGACAGGGGGTGATGCTGAAGCTTTCTTT.

The V and J genes are TRBV11-3 and TRBJ1-1; the D is unclear. The V gene lost 3 bases and the J gene lost 1 base, with 9 bases spanning the gap. This CDR3 contains 14 residues. The germline V gene has CDR1 SGHNT and CDR2 YENEEA. The CDR3 sequence: CASSFGRSNTEAFF. The CDR3 region has the DNA TGTGCCAGCAGCTTTGGCAGGTCGAACACTGAAGCTTTCTTT.

The chain employs TRBV9 and TRBJ2-7; a weak D match, TRBD2 (6 bases). Trimming took off 1 base at V and 1 base at J, with 15 bases between the two ends. The CDR3 consists of 16 residues. Per the germline V gene, CDR1 is SGDLS and CDR2 is YYNGEE. Written as DNA, the CDR3 is TGTGCCAGCAGCGTATTATGGTCGGGACTGTCCTACGAGCAGTACTTC. Translated: CASSVLWSGLSYEQYF.

This chain connects TRBV5-1 to TRBJ2-7, with TRBD1 identical over 8 bases. The CDR3 is made up of 16 amino acids. Per the germline V gene, CDR1 is SGHRS and CDR2 is YFSETQ. Unmatched junction bases numbered 13, after V lost 3 bases and J lost 5 bases. CDR3 sequence reads: CASSSRQGTSQNEQYF. Here the CDR3 DNA reads TGCGCCAGCAGCTCAAGACAGGGGACTTCGCAAAACGAGCAGTACTTC.

The rearrangement uses TRBV29-1 and TRBJ1-1; D is uncertain. CDR3 length: 13 amino acids. Germline CDR1 and CDR2: SQVTM and ANQGSEA. Trimming removed 4 bases at V and 4 bases at J, with 13 bases between. CDR3 loop: CSVAEGAGTEAFF. CDR3 in DNA: TGCAGCGTTGCCGAGGGCGCAGGCACTGAAGCTTTCTTT. Full variable domain (missing parts from reference TRBV29-1 and TRBJ1-1): SAVISQKPSRDICQRGTSLTIQCQVDSQVTMMFWYRQQPGQSLTLIATANQGSEATYESGFVIDKFPISRPNLTFSTLTVSNMSPEDSSIYLCSVAEGAGTEAFFGQGTRLTVV.

CDR3: CASSQVTGGYYNEQFF. The DNA for the CDR3 is TGTGCCAGCAGCCAGGTGACGGGAGGGTACTACAATGAGCAGTTCTTC. The rearrangement links TRBV4-2 to TRBJ2-1; TRBD2 matches at 8 bases. The germline gives CDR1 LGHNA, CDR2 YNFKEQ. V lost 3 bases, J lost 3 bases, and 7 bases stayed unmatched. This CDR3 contains 16 residues.

This sequence joins TRBV27 and TRBJ2-1; 11 positions match TRBD2. This CDR3 has 16 residues. Germline V lookup: CDR1 MNHEY, CDR2 SMNVEV (reference sequence). Losses at the gene ends were 7 bases for V and 10 bases for J; bases not matched to a gene: 15. CDR3: CASTSKTSGRKGEQFF. The DNA for the CDR3 is TGTGCCAGCACCTCGAAAACTAGCGGGAGAAAAGGGGAGCAGTTCTTC.

The chain joins TRBV9 to TRBJ2-3; D unclear. Germline V gene sequence: CDR1 SGDLS, CDR2 YYNGEE. The CDR3 spans 15 residues. The V end was cut by 3 bases, the J end by 1 base, with 12 bases between. The CDR3 bases are TGTGCCAGCAGCGGGGCCCTTGGCGGCACAGATACGCAGTATTTT. It translates to CASSGALGGTDTQYF.